The clone carrying this T cell receptor (beta chain) has more than one count but fewer than ten. Investigators prepared the TCR beta libraries by applying iRepertoire HTBI primers and Arm-PCR of CDR3 regions. TCRdb reprocessed the multiplex PCR reads via MiXCR and lists one record per CDR3 protein. The table shows 650,000 to 700,000 distinct CDR3 sequences, with 25% to 35% occurring only once. The data were obtained in a study of regulatory T cells in long-lasting Graves disease. Germline V gene lookup returns CDR1 SGHDT and CDR2 YYEEEE. With 0 bases removed from V and 5 bases from J, the gap between germline ends came to 11 bases. The CDR3 is 14 residues long. Noted time point: persistent/refractory GD, antithyroid drugs over 5 years with positive TRAb. Following extraction of RNA from PBMCs, that RNA was used to make the TCR library. EDTA tubes held roughly 8.1 milliliters of peripheral blood from each patient.

The specimen was peripheral blood mononuclear cells (PBMCs), collected when the disease was refractory, from a patient treated with antithyroid drugs. The rearrangement joins TRBV5-6 to TRBJ1-1; D remains unclear. The sequence was obtained from a female donor with Graves disease. The CDR3 protein is CASSLVFRETEAFF. Written as DNA, the CDR3 is TGTGCCAGCAGCTTGGTTTTCAGAGAAACTGAAGCTTTCTTT.